A selection of T cell receptor beta chains follows, all from one sample in a study of blood T cell repertoires in COVID-19. Generated by immunoSEQ multiplex PCR, the TCRdb table keeps only in-frame clones and is missing some. There are about 33,000 clones in the sample; around 88% occur only once, and around 6.5% lies in the top ten. Sample: peripheral blood. All receptors come from a human donor in a cohort sampled during active COVID-19. The CDR3 runs from the conserved cysteine through the conserved F or W. The D gene is left open where the match is weak.

cdr3_aa cdr3_nt j_call v_call d_call cdr3_length
CASSLHTDTQYF TGTGCCAGCAGCTTACACACAGATACGCAGTATTTT TRBJ2-3 TRBV11-3 . 12
CASSSYLLSANTGELFF TGTGCCAGCAGCTCCTACCTTTTAAGCGCGAACACCGGGGAGCTGTTTTTT TRBJ2-2 TRBV5-6 . 17
CASSSPIGLIDTDTQYF TGTGCCAGCAGTTCACCAATCGGACTAATCGACACAGATACGCAGTATTTT TRBJ2-3 TRBV28 . 17
CASSKAWRTLNTGELFF TGTGCCAGCAGCAAAGCTTGGAGGACTTTGAACACCGGGGAGCTGTTTTTT TRBJ2-2 TRBV21-1 . 17
CASSLDREETQYF TGTGCCAGCAGCTTAGACAGGGAAGAGACCCAGTACTTC TRBJ2-5 TRBV11-2 . 13
CASSPRSSPEAFF TGTGCCAGCAGCCCACGGAGTTCCCCTGAAGCTTTCTTT TRBJ1-1 TRBV7-9 . 13
CASSLIAGGPTGEQYF TGTGCCAGCAGCTTAATAGCGGGAGGGCCCACTGGAGAGCAGTACTTC TRBJ2-7 TRBV7-2 TRBD2 16
CASSRGPPISGQHQYEQYF TGTGCCAGCAGCCGGGGACCACCCATATCGGGACAGCATCAGTACGAGCAGTACTTC TRBJ2-7 TRBV3-1/TRBV3-2 TRBD1 19
CASRTTSGSQETQYF TGTGCCAGTAGGACGACTAGCGGGTCTCAAGAGACCCAGTACTTC TRBJ2-5 TRBV19 TRBD2 15
CASSQDWTVAYEQYF TGTGCCAGCAGCCAAGACTGGACAGTCGCCTACGAGCAGTACTTC TRBJ2-7 TRBV3-1/TRBV3-2 . 15
CATSPRTGSDTQYF TGTGCCACCAGCCCACGGACAGGGTCGGATACGCAGTATTTT TRBJ2-3 TRBV15 TRBD1 14
CASSIRVRYEQYF TGTGCCAGTAGTATACGAGTGCGCTACGAGCAGTACTTC TRBJ2-7 TRBV19 . 13
CASSYSPGLPQNEQFF TGTGCCAGCAGTTACTCTCCGGGACTCCCGCAGAATGAGCAGTTCTTC TRBJ2-1 TRBV6-6 . 16
CASSAGTGGSSPLHF TGTGCCAGCAGCGCCGGGACAGGGGGCAGTTCACCCCTCCACTTT TRBJ1-6 TRBV5-5 TRBD1 15
CASSPWGLAGENIQYF TGTGCCAGCAGTCCTTGGGGACTAGCGGGCGAAAACATTCAGTACTTC TRBJ2-4 TRBV27 TRBD2 16